This TCR beta chain emerged from a study of tumor-infiltrating lymphocytes in primary liver carcinoma. Concerning this clonotype: A much larger clone is a single base away; this may be a read error.

From around 20-30 mg of unsorted bulk tissue, DNA and RNA were co-extracted together. Researchers generated TCR beta cDNA from about 530 ng of total RNA, relying on a constant-region primer. Slightly modified ARM-PCR, run as three nested multiplex PCR rounds, produced the TCR beta libraries. Investigators reported that the first two PCR rounds, at about 11 cycles each, used TRBV1-TRBV30 forward primers with a C-beta reverse primer. TCRdb reprocessed the multiplex PCR reads with MiXCR, giving one entry per CDR3 protein. Of about 48,000 distinct CDR3 sequences listed, 70% to 80% are singletons. There are 12 residues in the CDR3. Germline V gene lookup returns CDR1 GTSNPN and CDR2 SVGIG (reference sequence).

The chain combines TRBV30 with TRBJ2-4, with TRBD1 as a possible D gene (5 bases). The clonotype was recovered from a man between 35 and 55 years old with primary liver carcinoma and hepatitis B virus infection. The sequenced sample consisted of liver tumor tissue from sampling region 3. Subset reported: tumor region T3, left-lateral pole. The CDR3 reads CARSPLGHIQYF. CDR3 DNA sequence: TGTGCCCGGAGTCCCCTGGGGCACATTCAGTACTTC.